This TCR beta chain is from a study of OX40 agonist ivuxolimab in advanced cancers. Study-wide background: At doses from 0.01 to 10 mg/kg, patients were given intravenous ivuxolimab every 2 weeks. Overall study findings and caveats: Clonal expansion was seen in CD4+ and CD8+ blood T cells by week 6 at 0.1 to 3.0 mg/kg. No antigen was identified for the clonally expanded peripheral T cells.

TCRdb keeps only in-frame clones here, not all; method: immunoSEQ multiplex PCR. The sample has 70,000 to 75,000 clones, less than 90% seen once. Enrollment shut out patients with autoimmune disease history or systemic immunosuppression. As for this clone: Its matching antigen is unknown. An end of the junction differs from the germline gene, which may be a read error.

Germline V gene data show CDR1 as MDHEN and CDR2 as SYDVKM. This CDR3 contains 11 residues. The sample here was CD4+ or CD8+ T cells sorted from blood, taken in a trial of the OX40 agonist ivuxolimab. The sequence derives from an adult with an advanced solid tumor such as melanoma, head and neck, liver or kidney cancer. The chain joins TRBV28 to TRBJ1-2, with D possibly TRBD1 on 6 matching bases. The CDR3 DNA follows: TGTGCCAGCAGACTAGACAGGTCTCGATACTTC. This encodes CASRLDRSRYF.